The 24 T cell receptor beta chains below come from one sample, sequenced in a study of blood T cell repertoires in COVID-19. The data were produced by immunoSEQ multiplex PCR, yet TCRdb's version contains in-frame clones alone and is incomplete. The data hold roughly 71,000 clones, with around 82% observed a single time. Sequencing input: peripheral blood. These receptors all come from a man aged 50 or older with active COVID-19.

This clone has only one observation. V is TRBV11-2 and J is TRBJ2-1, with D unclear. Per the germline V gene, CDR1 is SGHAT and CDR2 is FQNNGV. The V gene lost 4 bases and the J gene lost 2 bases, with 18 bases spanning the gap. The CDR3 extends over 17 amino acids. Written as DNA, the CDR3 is TGTGCCAGCAGCTCCTCTCGGGTGAGGATCCCCTACAATGAGCAGTTCTTC. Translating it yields CASSSSRVRIPYNEQFF.

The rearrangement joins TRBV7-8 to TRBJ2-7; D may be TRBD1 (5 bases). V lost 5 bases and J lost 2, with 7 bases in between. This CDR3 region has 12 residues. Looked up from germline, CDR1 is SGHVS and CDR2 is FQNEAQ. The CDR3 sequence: CASSPDTYEQYF. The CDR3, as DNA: TGTGCCAGCAGCCCGGACACCTACGAGCAGTACTTC.

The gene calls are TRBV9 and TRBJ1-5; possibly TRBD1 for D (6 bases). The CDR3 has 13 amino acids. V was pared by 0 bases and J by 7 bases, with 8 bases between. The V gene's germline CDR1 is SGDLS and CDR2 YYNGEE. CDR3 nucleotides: TGTGCCAGCAGCGTAGGGGGGCTCCAGCCCCAGCATTTT. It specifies CASSVGGLQPQHF.

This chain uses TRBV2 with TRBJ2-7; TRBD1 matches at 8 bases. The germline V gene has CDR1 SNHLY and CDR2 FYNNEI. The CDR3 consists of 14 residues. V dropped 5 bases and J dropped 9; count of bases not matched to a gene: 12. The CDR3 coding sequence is TGTGCCAGCAGTACGGACAGGGTAGTACGCGGGCAGTACTTC. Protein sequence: CASSTDRVVRGQYF.

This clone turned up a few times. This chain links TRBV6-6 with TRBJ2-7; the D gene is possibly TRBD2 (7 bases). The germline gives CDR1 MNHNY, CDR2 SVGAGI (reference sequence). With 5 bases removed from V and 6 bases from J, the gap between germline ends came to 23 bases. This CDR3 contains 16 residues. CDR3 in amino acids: CASSRPGGRSGTEQYF. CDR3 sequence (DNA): TGTGCCAGCAGTAGACCCGGGGGGCGGTCTGGGACCGAGCAGTACTTC.

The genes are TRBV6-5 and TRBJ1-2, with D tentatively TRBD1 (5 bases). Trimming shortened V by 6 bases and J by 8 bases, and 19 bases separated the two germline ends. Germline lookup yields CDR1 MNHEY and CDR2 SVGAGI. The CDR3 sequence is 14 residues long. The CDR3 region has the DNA TGTGCCAGCAGGAAGGGAGGGGCTTTCGGGGGCTACACCTTC. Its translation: CASRKGGAFGGYTF.

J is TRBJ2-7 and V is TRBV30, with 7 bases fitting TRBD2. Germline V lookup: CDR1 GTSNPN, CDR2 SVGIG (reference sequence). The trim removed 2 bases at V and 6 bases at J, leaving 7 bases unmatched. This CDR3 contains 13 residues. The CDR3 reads CAWSTSGDSEQYF. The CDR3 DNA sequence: TGTGCCTGGAGTACGAGCGGGGACTCCGAGCAGTACTTC. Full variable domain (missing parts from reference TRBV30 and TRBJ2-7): SQTIHQWPATLVQPVGSPLSLECTVEGTSNPNLYWYRQAAGRGLQLLFYSVGIGQISSEVPQNLSASRPQDRQFILSSKKLLLSDSGFYLCAWSTSGDSEQYFGPGTRLTVT.

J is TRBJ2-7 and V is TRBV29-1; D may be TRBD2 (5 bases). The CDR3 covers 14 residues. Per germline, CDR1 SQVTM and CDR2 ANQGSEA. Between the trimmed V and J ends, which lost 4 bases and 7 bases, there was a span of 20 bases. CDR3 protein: CSVAGEGSFGEQYF. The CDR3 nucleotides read TGCAGCGTTGCGGGTGAGGGTTCCTTCGGAGAGCAGTACTTC.

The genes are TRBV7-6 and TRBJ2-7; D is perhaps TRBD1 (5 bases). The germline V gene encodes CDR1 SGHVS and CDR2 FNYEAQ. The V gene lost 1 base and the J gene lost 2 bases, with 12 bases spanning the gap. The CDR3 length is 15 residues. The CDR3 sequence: CASSLEAGRPYEQYF. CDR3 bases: TGTGCCAGCAGCTTAGAGGCAGGGCGGCCCTACGAGCAGTACTTC.

The CDR3 here is CASSLSRGGTNEKLFF. CDR3 bases: TGCGCCAGCAGCCTGAGCCGGGGAGGAACTAATGAAAAACTGTTTTTT. The chain employs TRBV4-3 and TRBJ1-4, with D unclear. V lost 4 bases and J lost 1, with 13 bases in between. The CDR3 loop spans 16 amino acids. Per the germline V gene, CDR1 is LGHNA and CDR2 is YSLEER.

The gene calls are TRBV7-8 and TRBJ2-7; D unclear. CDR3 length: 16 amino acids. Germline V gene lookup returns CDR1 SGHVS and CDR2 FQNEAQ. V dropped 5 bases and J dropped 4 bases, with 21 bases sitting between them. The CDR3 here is CASSPFPPGPAYEQYF. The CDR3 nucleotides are TGTGCCAGCAGCCCTTTTCCCCCCGGTCCTGCTTACGAGCAGTACTTC.

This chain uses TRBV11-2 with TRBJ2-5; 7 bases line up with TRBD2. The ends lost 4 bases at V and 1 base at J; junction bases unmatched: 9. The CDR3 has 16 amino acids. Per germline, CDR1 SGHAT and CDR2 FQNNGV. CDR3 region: CASSSSAKRGQETQYF. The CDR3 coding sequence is TGTGCCAGCAGCTCCTCCGCAAAGCGGGGCCAAGAGACCCAGTACTTC.

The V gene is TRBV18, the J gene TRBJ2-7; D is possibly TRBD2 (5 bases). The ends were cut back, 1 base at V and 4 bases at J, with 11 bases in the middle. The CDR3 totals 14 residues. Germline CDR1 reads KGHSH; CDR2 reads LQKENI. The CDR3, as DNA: TGTGCCAGCTCACCACGGGAGAAAGGGTACGAGCAGTACTTC. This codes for CASSPREKGYEQYF.

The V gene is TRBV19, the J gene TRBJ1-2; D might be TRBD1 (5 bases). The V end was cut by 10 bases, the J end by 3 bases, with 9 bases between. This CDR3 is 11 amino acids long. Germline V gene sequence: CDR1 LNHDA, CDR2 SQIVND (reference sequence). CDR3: CATLRDYGYTF. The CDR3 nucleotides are TGTGCCACCCTCAGGGACTATGGCTACACCTTC. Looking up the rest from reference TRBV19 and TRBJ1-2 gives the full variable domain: DGGITQSPKYLFRKEGQNVTLSCEQNLNHDAMYWYRQDPGQGLRLIYYSQIVNDFQKGDIAEGYSVSREKKESFPLTVTSAQKNPTAFYLCATLRDYGYTFGSGTRLTVV.

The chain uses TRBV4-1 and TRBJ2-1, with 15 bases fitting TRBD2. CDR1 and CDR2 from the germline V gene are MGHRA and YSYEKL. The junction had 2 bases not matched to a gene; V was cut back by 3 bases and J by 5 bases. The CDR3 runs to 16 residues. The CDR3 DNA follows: TGCGCCAGCAGCCAGGGACTAGCGGGGGGACACAATGAGCAGTTCTTC. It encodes CASSQGLAGGHNEQFF.

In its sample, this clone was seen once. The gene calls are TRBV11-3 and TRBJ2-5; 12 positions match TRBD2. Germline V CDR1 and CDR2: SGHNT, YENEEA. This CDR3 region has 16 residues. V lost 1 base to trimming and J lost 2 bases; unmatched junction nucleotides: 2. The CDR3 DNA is TGTGCCAGCAGCTTAGGAGGACTAGCGGGACAAGAGACCCAGTACTTC. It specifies CASSLGGLAGQETQYF.

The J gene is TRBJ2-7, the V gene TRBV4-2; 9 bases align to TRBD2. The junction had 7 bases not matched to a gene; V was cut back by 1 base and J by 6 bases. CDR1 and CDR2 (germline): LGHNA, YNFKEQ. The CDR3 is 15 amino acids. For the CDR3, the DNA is TGTGCCAGCAGCCAAGGAGGGCTAGCGGGGAGCGAGCAGTACTTC. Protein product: CASSQGGLAGSEQYF.

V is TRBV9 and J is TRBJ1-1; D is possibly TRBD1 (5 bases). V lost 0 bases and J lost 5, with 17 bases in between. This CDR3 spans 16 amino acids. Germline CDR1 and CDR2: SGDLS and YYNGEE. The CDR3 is CASSVVPRVLRTEAFF. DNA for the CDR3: TGTGCCAGCAGCGTAGTACCCAGGGTCCTCAGGACTGAAGCTTTCTTT.

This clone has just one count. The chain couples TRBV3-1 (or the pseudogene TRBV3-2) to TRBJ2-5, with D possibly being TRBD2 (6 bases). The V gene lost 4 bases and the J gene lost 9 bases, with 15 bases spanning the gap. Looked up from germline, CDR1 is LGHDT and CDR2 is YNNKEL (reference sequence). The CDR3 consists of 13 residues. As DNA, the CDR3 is TGTGCCAGCAGCCGACTAGTTTTCATGGCCCAGTACTTC. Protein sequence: CASSRLVFMAQYF.

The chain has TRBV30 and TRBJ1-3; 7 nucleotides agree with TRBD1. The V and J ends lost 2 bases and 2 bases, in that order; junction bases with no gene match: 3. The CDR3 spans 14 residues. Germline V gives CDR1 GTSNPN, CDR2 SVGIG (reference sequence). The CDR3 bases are TGTGCCTGGAGTCAGGGGGACCCTGGAAACACCATATATTTT. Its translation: CAWSQGDPGNTIYF.

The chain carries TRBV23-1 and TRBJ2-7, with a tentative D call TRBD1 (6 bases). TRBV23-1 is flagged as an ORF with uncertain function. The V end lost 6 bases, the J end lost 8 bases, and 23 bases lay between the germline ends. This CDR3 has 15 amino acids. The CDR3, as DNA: TGCGCCAGCAGCCTACACAACAGGGTACCTGCGAAGCAGTACTTC. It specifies CASSLHNRVPAKQYF.

CDR3 sequence (DNA): TGTGCCAGCAAGTACTGGCAGGGCGATAACACTGAAGCTTTCTTT. It codes for CASKYWQGDNTEAFF. V gene TRBV2 combines with J gene TRBJ1-1; D is perhaps TRBD1 (5 bases). Germline lookup yields CDR1 SNHLY and CDR2 FYNNEI. V lost 7 bases, J lost 2 bases, and 17 bases lay in between. This CDR3 spans 15 amino acids.

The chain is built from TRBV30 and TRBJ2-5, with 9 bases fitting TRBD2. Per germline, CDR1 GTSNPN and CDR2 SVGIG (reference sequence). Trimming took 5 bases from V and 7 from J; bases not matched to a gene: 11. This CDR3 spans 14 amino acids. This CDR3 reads CAWSISGGSGTQYF. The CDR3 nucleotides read TGTGCCTGGTCGATTAGCGGGGGCTCAGGGACCCAGTACTTC.

The CDR3 reads CASSLGTGPGELFF. The DNA for the CDR3 is TGTGCCAGCAGCTTGGGGACAGGGCCCGGGGAGCTGTTTTTT. J is TRBJ2-2 and V is TRBV5-6, with TRBD1 matching over 8 bases. The germline gives CDR1 SGHDT, CDR2 YYEEEE. The V segment lost 0 bases and the J segment 6 bases; nucleotides outside the gene matches: 1. CDR3 length: 14 amino acids.